The sequence of this T cell receptor beta chain was determined in a study of blood T cell repertoires in COVID-19. Trimming removed 5 bases at V and 6 bases at J, with 10 bases between. This CDR3 region has 13 residues. In the original workflow: Amplification of reference gene primers provided the estimated nucleated cell counts. Method: immunoSEQ multiplex PCR; TCRdb's copy keeps in-frame clones and lacks some. The DNA was the basis for D and trimming; V, J and clone size are from that table. There are under 300,000 clones in the sample; around 87% occur only once, and 5.5% to 9% lies in the top ten.

V usage is TRBV12-3 or TRBV12-4 and J usage is TRBJ1-4; a possible D gene is TRBD1 (5 bases). This clonotype originated in a woman aged 70 to 79 with active or convalescent COVID-19. The sample consisted of peripheral blood. The CDR3 nucleotides read TGTGCCAGCAGTCGTGACAGCTATGAAAAACTGTTTTTT. Translating it yields CASSRDSYEKLFF.